A single T cell receptor (beta chain) is shown here with its context. The data were obtained in a study of technical replicates of blood from a few donors. Libraries were prepared by immunoSEQ multiplex PCR; TCRdb keeps only in-frame clonotypes and omits some of them. The data show about 13,000 clones, 70% to 90% seen once. Germline lookup yields CDR1 MDHEN and CDR2 SYDVKM. This CDR3 comprises 12 residues. V lost 3 bases and J lost 3, with 5 bases in between. The sequence was obtained from a human donor in good health. Sequencing was performed on PBMCs. The chain combines TRBV28 with TRBJ1-2; D gene uncertain. The chain's CDR3 is CASSFQDYGYTF. In DNA form, the CDR3 reads TGTGCCAGCAGTTTCCAGGACTATGGCTACACCTTC.